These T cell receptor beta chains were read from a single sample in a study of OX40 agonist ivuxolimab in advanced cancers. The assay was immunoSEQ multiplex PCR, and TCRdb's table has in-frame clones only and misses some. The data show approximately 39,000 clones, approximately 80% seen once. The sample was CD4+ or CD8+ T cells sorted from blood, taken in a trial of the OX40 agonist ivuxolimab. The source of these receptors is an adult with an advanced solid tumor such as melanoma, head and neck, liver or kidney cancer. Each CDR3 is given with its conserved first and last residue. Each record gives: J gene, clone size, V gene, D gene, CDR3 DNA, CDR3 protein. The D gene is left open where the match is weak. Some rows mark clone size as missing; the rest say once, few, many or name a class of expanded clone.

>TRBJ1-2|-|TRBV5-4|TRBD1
TGTGCCAGCAGTTATCCCGGGACAGTCTATGGCTACACCTTC
CASSYPGTVYGYTF
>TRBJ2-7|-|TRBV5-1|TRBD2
TGCGCCAGCAGTTTGATTCCGGGAGGCAACGAGCAGTACTTC
CASSLIPGGNEQYF
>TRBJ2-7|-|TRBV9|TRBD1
TGTGCCAGCAGCCCCCGGACAGGGGACGACGAGCAGTACTTC
CASSPRTGDDEQYF
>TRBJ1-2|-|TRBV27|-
TGTGCCAGCAGTTTAGGTTCGGCAGGCGATGGCTACACCTTC
CASSLGSAGDGYTF
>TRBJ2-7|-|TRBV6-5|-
TGTGCCAGCAGTTACTCTGGGCAGGGATACGAGCAGTACTTC
CASSYSGQGYEQYF
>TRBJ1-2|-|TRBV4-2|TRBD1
TGTGCCAGCAGCTTGGATATTGGGAGCGGACAGGGGTTGAACTATGGCTACACCTTC
CASSLDIGSGQGLNYGYTF
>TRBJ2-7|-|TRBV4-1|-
TGCGCCAGCAGCCAAGATCCGGCAGGGGGGGGCGAGCAGTACTTC
CASSQDPAGGGEQYF
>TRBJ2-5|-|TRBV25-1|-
TGTGCCAGCAGTGTGCCCGGGACGAAAGAGACCCAGTACTTC
CASSVPGTKETQYF
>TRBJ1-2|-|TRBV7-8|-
TGTGCCAGCAGCTTAGCCGGGGCTCCGCTCTATGGCTACACCTTC
CASSLAGAPLYGYTF
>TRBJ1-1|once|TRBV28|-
TGTGCCAGCCGGACCCGAACTGGGAACACTGAAGCTTTCTTT
CASRTRTGNTEAFF
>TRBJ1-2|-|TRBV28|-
TGTGCCAGCAGTTTATATACCAATCTAGGCTATGGCTACACCTTC
CASSLYTNLGYGYTF
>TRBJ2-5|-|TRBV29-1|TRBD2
TGCAGCGGTGAACCCCCAGCGGGGGGCAGGGAGACCCAGTACTTC
CSGEPPAGGRETQYF
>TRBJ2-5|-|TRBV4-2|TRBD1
TGTGCCAGCAGCCAAGATAGTCAACAGGGGGCAGGGGTTGGGACCCAGTACTTC
CASSQDSQQGAGVGTQYF
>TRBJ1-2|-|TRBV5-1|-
TGCGCCAGCAGCTTGGGGCGGGTTCAAAACTATGGCTACACCTTC
CASSLGRVQNYGYTF
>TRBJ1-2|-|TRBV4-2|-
TGTGCCAGCAGCCAAGCCGTTCGACAGACTAACTATGGCTACACCTTC
CASSQAVRQTNYGYTF
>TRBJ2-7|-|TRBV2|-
TGTGCCAGCTGGGGCGGGAACTACGAGCAGTACTTC
CASWGGNYEQYF
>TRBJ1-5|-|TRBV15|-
TGTGCCACCAGCAGACTTAGCAATCAGCCCCAGCATTTT
CATSRLSNQPQHF
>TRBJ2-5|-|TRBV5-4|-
TGTGCCAGCAGCTTGCGCAGGGATGGAGAGACCCAGTACTTC
CASSLRRDGETQYF
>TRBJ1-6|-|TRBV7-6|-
TGTGCCAGCAGCTTAGAACATTCCGATAATTCACCCCTCCACTTT
CASSLEHSDNSPLHF
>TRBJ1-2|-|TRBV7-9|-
TGTGCCAGCAGCTTAATTAACTATGGCTACACCTTC
CASSLINYGYTF
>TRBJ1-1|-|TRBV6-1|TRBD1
TGTGCCAGCAGGGAGGGACAGCCGAACACTGAAGCTTTCTTT
CASREGQPNTEAFF
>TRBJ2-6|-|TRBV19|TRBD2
TGTGCCAGTAGTTCGCTCAGCGGGGGGGCTTCTGGGGCCAACGTCCTGACTTTC
CASSSLSGGASGANVLTF
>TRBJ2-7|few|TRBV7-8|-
TGTGCCAGCAGCTTGGACAGAAGGTACGAGCAGTACTTC
CASSLDRRYEQYF
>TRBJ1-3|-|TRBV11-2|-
TGTGCCAGCAGCCCGAGGACTTCTGGAAACACCATATATTTT
CASSPRTSGNTIYF
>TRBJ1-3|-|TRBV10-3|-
TGTGCCGCTTACAACAGGGACTCTGGAAACACCATATATTTT
CAAYNRDSGNTIYF
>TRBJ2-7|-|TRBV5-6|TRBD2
TGTGCCAGCAGCTTCCTTACTAGCGGGCTTTCCTACGAGCAGTACTTC
CASSFLTSGLSYEQYF
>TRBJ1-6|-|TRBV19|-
TGTGCCAGTAGTATTTCGTGGGATTCACCCCTCCACTTT
CASSISWDSPLHF